This T cell receptor (beta chain) emerged from a study of T-cell reconstitution after alpha-beta-depleted transplantation in children. V was shortened by 1 base and J by 3 bases, with 22 bases between the two germline ends. CDR3 length equals 19 residues. Per the germline V gene, CDR1 is SGHVS and CDR2 is FQNEAQ. Ten or more counts support this clonotype. Preparation of the TCRbeta library was carried out with unique molecular identifiers. One entry per CDR3 protein results from TCRdb running MiXCR on the PCR reads. Of approximately 630,000 distinct CDR3 sequences detected, about 12% appear once; the ten largest clones hold about 0.79%.

The sequence was obtained from a girl aged 2-10 years with congenital amegakaryocytic thrombocytopenia, due to receive a stem cell transplant. The chain recombines TRBV7-8 with TRBJ2-4; D gene ambiguous. The source was PBMCs, collected before TCRalphabeta/CD19-depleted stem cell transplant. The CDR3 loop reads CASSLEPASTALGKNIQYF. CDR3 nucleotides: TGTGCCAGCAGCTTAGAGCCAGCGAGCACAGCACTCGGCAAAAACATTCAGTACTTC.